The clone carrying this TCR beta chain is a singleton in its sample. Its antigen is undetermined. The sample is drawn from a study of cytomegalovirus exposure and HLA in healthy donors. Study details: The study placed about 81% of its roughly 410 genotyped donors in the Caucasian-associated ancestry cluster. Study observations and caveats: Researchers reported from a later analysis that most CMV-associated TCR beta chains appeared HLA-restricted.

Trimming removed 2 bases from V and 8 bases from J; junction bases left unmatched: 13. The length of the CDR3 is 17 residues. The germline gives CDR1 LGHNA, CDR2 YNFKEQ. 13 Jbeta primers and 60 Vbeta primers were used for the PCR. Measured with immunoSEQ multiplex PCR; TCRdb has only the in-frame clones, and not every one. The sample carries about 120,000 clones, around 77% recorded once. The chain combines TRBV4-2 with TRBJ1-4; 8 bases match TRBD1. This clonotype was obtained from a man aged 45 to 65 in good health and CMV-seropositive. The sequencing input was PBMCs. The CDR3 here is CASSQMGQAAFGEKLFF. The CDR3, as DNA: TGTGCCAGCAGCCAAATGGGACAGGCAGCTTTCGGGGAAAAACTGTTTTTT.